Sequencing of this T cell receptor (beta chain) was carried out in a study of OX40 agonist ivuxolimab in advanced cancers. The overall study: Patients receiving dose escalation had hepatocellular carcinoma, melanoma, renal cell or head and neck cancer.

The CDR3 covers 14 residues. The germline CDR1 and CDR2 sequences are SEHNR and FQNEAQ (reference sequence). Losses at the gene ends were 5 bases for V and 5 bases for J; bases not matched to a gene: 7. Profiling relied on immunoSEQ multiplex PCR, and the TCRdb table lists in-frame clones only, not all of them. This sample carries over 30,000 clones, nearly 75% of them seen once, and the ten largest clones take about a fifth. In this sample, this clone turned up once. This chain uses TRBV7-9 with TRBJ2-5, with 8 bases identical to TRBD2. The material sequenced was CD4+ or CD8+ T cells sorted from blood, taken in a trial of the OX40 agonist ivuxolimab. The source of this sequence is an adult with an advanced solid tumor such as melanoma, head and neck, liver or kidney cancer. CDR3 sequence reads: CASSPGLGAETQYF. CDR3 nucleotides: TGTGCCAGCAGCCCGGGACTAGGGGCGGAGACCCAGTACTTC.